Described below is a single T cell receptor beta chain sequence and its context. Its target is unknown. Starting material for each TCR library was approximately 3,500 ng of total RNA. TCRdb re-called the 5' RACE reads; every CDR3 protein appears as one record, without DNA. Across hundreds of thousands of distinct CDR3 sequences, the top ten clones capture roughly 2.2% of the sample. The data originate from a study of monozygotic twins with inflammatory bowel disease. Looked up from germline, CDR1 is MNHEY and CDR2 is SMNVEV (reference sequence). CDR3 length: 16 residues. Notes on the study in general: Since immunosuppressive treatments differed, patient repertoires may have gained added variability. Compared with healthy co-twins, IBD patients showed reduced TCRbeta repertoire diversity by inverse Simpson.

The chain carries TRBV27 and TRBJ1-6; TCRdb's D call of TRBD1 is untestable without DNA. The clonotype comes from a human donor with ulcerative colitis or Crohn's disease, or a healthy co-twin of an affected twin (not recorded which). What was sequenced was blood. The CDR3 loop reads CASSLYPRGWNSPLHF.